This T cell receptor beta chain derives from a study of cytomegalovirus exposure and HLA in healthy donors. Study at large: When 350 to 500 donors were genotyped, roughly four fifths of them were found to fall in the Caucasian-associated ancestry cluster.

Note on this clone: Its antigen is not identified.

Study results and caveats: Donors were assumed by presence/absence analyses to have roughly uniform sequencing depth. The study recorded 150 to 200 TCR beta chains that were cytomegalovirus-associated. Reports indicated that the classifier achieved high specificity and sensitivity in diagnosing cytomegalovirus status.

In the PCR, 60 Vbeta and 13 Jbeta primers were used. Profiling relied on immunoSEQ multiplex PCR, and the TCRdb table lists in-frame clones only, not all of them. The data hold fewer than 150,000 clones, with around 77% observed a single time. Germline-derived CDR1 and CDR2 are LNHNV and YYDKDF (reference sequence). This CDR3 has 16 amino acids. V gave up 0 bases and J gave up 0 bases, with 9 bases separating them. This clonotype originated in a woman in her forties or fifties in good health and CMV-seronegative. Sequencing was performed on PBMCs. The chain has TRBV15 and TRBJ2-1; D not resolved. The CDR3 DNA follows: TGTGCCACCAGCAGAGAGGTTAGGAGCTCCTACAATGAGCAGTTCTTC. Amino acids: CATSREVRSSYNEQFF.